This TCR beta chain was profiled in a study of spatial heterogeneity in lung cancer. Whole-study context: Consistently, beta-chain sequences turned up in larger numbers than alpha-chain sequences did. More than nine raw reads, on average, carried each unique TCR and UMI combination.

Every TCR cDNA molecule bore a unique molecular identifier. TCRdb recomputed calls from the 5' RACE reads with MiXCR, one row per CDR3 protein. Of 45,000 or so distinct CDR3 sequences in the sample, 10% to 15% are singletons; the top ten hold 42%. The time point here: sample taken at primary tumor resection. TCRs were sequenced from unsorted whole RNA of tumor, nontumor lung or PBMC. This clonotype was seen a few times. V dropped 4 bases and J dropped 6 bases, with 17 bases sitting between them. The CDR3 runs 14 residues. Germline CDR1 and CDR2: SGHRS and YFSETQ. The clonotype was recovered from a female donor with early-stage non-small cell lung cancer. The material sequenced was PBMCs, taken at surgery. The genes are TRBV5-1 and TRBJ2-7; perhaps D is TRBD1 or TRBD2 (5 bases each). CDR3 DNA sequence: TGCGCCAGCAGCCGCGACTATGGGACCCCCGAGCAGTACTTC. It yields the protein CASSRDYGTPEQYF.